This T cell receptor beta chain was documented in a study of cytomegalovirus exposure and HLA in healthy donors. Study-level results: The listing of 150 to 200 TCR beta chains classed them as cytomegalovirus-associated.

V shed 5 bases and J shed 3 bases, with 8 bases lying between them. The germline gives CDR1 SGHAT, CDR2 FQNNGV. This CDR3 is 12 amino acids long. TCRdb keeps only in-frame clones here, not all; method: immunoSEQ multiplex PCR. This repertoire shows roughly 310,000 clones, around 90% found once; its top ten account for around 0.88%. In the case of this clone: What it binds is not known.

The donors were part of the validation cohort of 95 to 150 subjects. That cohort was separate from the first cohort, which comprised 700 or so subjects. Sample: PBMCs. This receptor was obtained from a man younger than 45 in good health and CMV-seronegative. The V gene is TRBV11-2, the J gene TRBJ2-7; no firm D call. For the CDR3, the DNA is TGTGCCAGCAGCCCAAGCGACTACGAGCAGTACTTC. It encodes CASSPSDYEQYF.